The present TCR beta chain was sequenced within a study of CD8+ T cells in alopecia areata. It was cDNA, reverse transcribed from extracted RNA, that served as the sequencing template. Some clones are missing from TCRdb's copy, which holds only in-frame ones; the method was immunoSEQ multiplex PCR. The sample lists 150,000 to 200,000 clones, 67% seen once, with over 9.5% in the top ten. Germline loops: CDR1 SGHRS, CDR2 YFSETQ. J lost 4 bases, V lost 3 bases, and 4 bases had no gene match. CDR3 size: 16 residues. The receptor was derived from a human donor with alopecia areata. The V gene is TRBV5-1, the J gene TRBJ2-5; 15 bases agree with TRBD2. The sample consisted of CD8+ T cells sorted from blood, taken at week 0. The chain's CDR3 is CASSSGLAGGRETQYF. CDR3 coding DNA: TGCGCCAGCAGCTCAGGACTAGCGGGGGGGCGAGAGACCCAGTACTTC. Together with reference TRBV5-1 and TRBJ2-5, the CDR3 gives the full variable domain: KAGVTQTPRYLIKTRGQQVTLSCSPISGHRSVSWYQQTPGQGLQFLFEYFSETQRNKGNFPGRFSGRQFSNSRSEMNVSTLELGDSALYLCASSSGLAGGRETQYFGPGTRLLVL.